The present TCR beta chain was sequenced within a study of T cell responses to AZD1222 COVID-19 vaccine. This CDR3 has 15 residues. Germline CDR1 and CDR2: SGHVS and FQNEAQ. Trimming took 5 bases from V and 0 from J, leaving 11 bases between them. A word on this clone: The antigen remains unidentified.

TCRdb keeps only in-frame clones here, not all; method: immunoSEQ multiplex PCR. The sample yields around 110,000 clones, about 88% seen once. Study observations and caveats: Among vaccine-associated CD4 TCRs, coverage spanned spike, with dominance at 160-218 and 743-854. Increases in Spike-specific TCR breadth and depth were seen after two AZD1222 doses. Donors were chiefly white British, with a greater number of females, and clonal diversity was perhaps underestimated. At study baseline, merely more than 5 AZD1222 recipients were seropositive.

The rearrangement links TRBV7-8 to TRBJ1-5; D unclear. This TCR was sampled from an adult in good health. The sample in question was peripheral blood, obtained on day 0 of AZD1222 vaccination. The CDR3 nucleotides read TGTGCCAGCAGCGATTATTATTCTAGCAATCAGCCCCAGCATTTT. Protein: CASSDYYSSNQPQHF.